Listed here are 26 T cell receptor beta chains from one sample, sequenced in a study of blood T cells in healthy people across ages. Alongside a J-beta primer mix, a sample-barcoded 5' primer served in a second PCR lasting about 6 to 11 cycles. From the 5' RACE reads, TCRdb called clonotypes with MiXCR, one entry per CDR3 protein. The sample lists approximately 1.5 million distinct CDR3 sequences; roughly two fifths were seen once. The sequenced sample was blood. These receptors all come from a woman between 18 and 29 years old in good health.

In this sample, this clonotype turned up a few times. This sequence joins TRBV29-1 and TRBJ2-1, with a tentative D call TRBD2 (5 bases). With 4 bases removed from V and 9 bases from J, the gap between germline ends came to 16 bases. Germline V gene data show CDR1 as SQVTM and CDR2 as ANQGSEA. The CDR3 consists of 13 residues. Here the CDR3 reads CSVAGLTPGEQFF. The CDR3 DNA sequence: TGCAGCGTTGCTGGACTCACGCCCGGTGAGCAGTTCTTC.

This clonotype has more than one count but fewer than ten. This rearrangement joins TRBV12-3 or TRBV12-4 to TRBJ1-2; 9 nucleotides agree with TRBD1. V lost 5 bases and J lost 4; bases outside the gene matches: 8. This CDR3 comprises 15 residues. In DNA, the CDR3 is TGTGCCAGCAGTAGGCCGGGACAGGGTTTCTATGGCTACACCTTC. As protein: CASSRPGQGFYGYTF.

The chain is built from TRBV29-1 and TRBJ1-1; D call uncertain. V was shortened by 8 bases and J by 0 bases, with 13 bases between the two germline ends. Germline loops: CDR1 SQVTM, CDR2 ANQGSEA. The CDR3 length is 13 residues. CDR3 in amino acids: CSLARQVNTEAFF. CDR3 bases: TGCAGCCTCGCGCGACAAGTGAACACTGAAGCTTTCTTT.

The chain employs TRBV28 and TRBJ2-5; a weak D match, TRBD1 (5 bases). The germline V gene has CDR1 MDHEN and CDR2 SYDVKM. This CDR3 spans 15 amino acids. Deletions cut 7 bases from V and 11 bases from J, with 26 bases between. The CDR3 DNA is TGTGCCAGCAATTCCCCACCCCTCGGACATCCCTTGCAGTACTTC. This codes for CASNSPPLGHPLQYF.

Only a few counts were recorded for this clonotype. The chain employs TRBV29-1 and TRBJ2-1; D remains unclear. CDR1 and CDR2 from the germline V gene are SQVTM and ANQGSEA. The CDR3 runs to 11 residues. V was pared by 5 bases and J by 7 bases, with 9 bases between. CDR3 sequence reads: CSVLTVNEQFF. The CDR3 DNA sequence: TGCAGCGTTTTAACAGTGAATGAGCAGTTCTTC.

This chain links TRBV7-6 with TRBJ2-1; 7 nucleotides agree with TRBD1. Unmatched junction bases numbered 11, after V lost 1 base and J lost 8 bases. This CDR3 contains 16 residues. Germline values: CDR1 SGHVS, CDR2 FNYEAQ. This chain's CDR3 is CASSLEFGRGGDEQFF. The CDR3 DNA sequence: TGTGCCAGCAGCTTAGAATTTGGGAGAGGGGGCGATGAGCAGTTCTTC.

This clonotype was seen more than once but under ten times. The V and J genes are TRBV20-1 and TRBJ2-3; 7 bases are a match to TRBD1. The CDR3 sequence is 15 residues long. Per germline, CDR1 DFQATT and CDR2 SNEGSKA (reference sequence). V lost 0 bases to trimming and J lost 2 bases; unmatched junction nucleotides: 5. CDR3 in amino acids: CSARETGTATDTQYF. The CDR3 DNA reads TGCAGTGCTAGAGAAACCGGGACAGCCACAGATACGCAGTATTTT.

The gene calls are TRBV10-3 and TRBJ1-4, with 10 bases identical to TRBD1. Germline V CDR1 and CDR2: ENHRY, SYGVKD. V lost 6 bases and J lost 4; bases outside the gene matches: 5. The CDR3 totals 15 residues. The CDR3 DNA reads TGTGCCATCAGACGCGGGACAGGGGTTAATGAAAAACTGTTTTTT. It translates to CAIRRGTGVNEKLFF.

The chain combines TRBV6-2 or TRBV6-3 with TRBJ2-1, with D possibly being TRBD2 (6 bases). The V gene's germline CDR1 is MNHEY and CDR2 SVGEGT. Trimming left V 5 bases short and J 10 bases short, with 12 bases between. The length of the CDR3 is 12 residues. The CDR3 reads CASSPGVYEQFF. CDR3 coding DNA: TGTGCCAGCAGTCCGGGAGTTTACGAGCAGTTCTTC.

The rearrangement links TRBV9 to TRBJ2-3; the D call may be TRBD1 or TRBD2 (6 bases each). The V end was cut by 5 bases, the J end by 0 bases, with 16 bases between. Germline CDR1 is SGDLS and CDR2 is YYNGEE. CDR3 length equals 16 residues. CDR3 coding DNA: TGTGCCAGCAGTGGAGGGGGACCTCCTAGCACAGATACGCAGTATTTT. This codes for CASSGGGPPSTDTQYF.

The V gene is TRBV2, the J gene TRBJ2-7; 8 nucleotides line up with TRBD2. The V gene's germline CDR1 is SNHLY and CDR2 FYNNEI. The CDR3 loop spans 13 amino acids. V shed 6 bases, J shed 4 bases, and the junction held 5 bases outside the gene matches. CDR3 protein: CASRRGASYEQYF. The CDR3 nucleotides read TGTGCCAGCAGGCGGGGGGCGTCTTACGAGCAGTACTTC.

This clonotype has just one count. The CDR3 loop reads CASSLGYTSLHF. The CDR3 DNA is TGTGCCAGCAGTTTAGGGTACACCTCCCTCCACTTT. V is TRBV12-3 or TRBV12-4 and J is TRBJ1-6; no firm D call. This CDR3 is 12 amino acids long. V was shortened by 1 base and J by 14 bases, with 9 bases between the two germline ends.

Concerning this clonotype itself: Sequence at one end of the junction differs from germline and may be a read error. The rearrangement links TRBV5-1 to TRBJ2-7; 10 nucleotides line up with TRBD1. In germline, CDR1 is SGHRS, CDR2 YFSETQ. This CDR3 has 15 amino acids. CDR3 bases: TGCGCCGGCAGCACTGGACAGGGGGGATCCTACGAGCAGTACTTC. This gives the protein CAGSTGQGGSYEQYF.

This clonotype was observed a few times. The V gene is TRBV6-2 or TRBV6-3, the J gene TRBJ2-7; 9 bases match TRBD2. Germline V gene lookup returns CDR1 MNHEY and CDR2 SVGEGT. This CDR3 is 14 amino acids long. V shed 1 base and J 4 bases; nucleotides not matched to a gene: 2. This CDR3 is CASSYLAGAYEQYF. The CDR3 nucleotides read TGTGCCAGCAGTTACTTAGCGGGAGCGTACGAGCAGTACTTC.

In nucleotides, the CDR3 is TGCGCCAGCAGCCAAGGCCGGCCCAGTAACTATGGCTACACCTTC. Encoded protein: CASSQGRPSNYGYTF. The gene calls are TRBV4-3 and TRBJ1-2; D ambiguous. Trimming removed 1 base from V and 1 base from J, with 10 bases in between. From germline, CDR1 is LGHNA and CDR2 YSLEER. The CDR3 consists of 15 residues.

This clonotype was picked up one time. The chain combines TRBV6-2 or TRBV6-3 with TRBJ1-2; D possibly corresponds to TRBD1 (5 bases). The CDR3 is made up of 13 amino acids. Deletions cut 5 bases from V and 4 bases from J, with 11 bases between. Germline V gives CDR1 MNHEY, CDR2 SVGEGT. The CDR3 DNA reads TGTGCCAGCAGTCACGGGGCTGGCTATGGCTACACCTTC. Translating it yields CASSHGAGYGYTF.

This clonotype was seen a few times. This chain links TRBV10-3 with TRBJ2-7; 11 bases fit TRBD2. Per germline, CDR1 ENHRY and CDR2 SYGVKD. The CDR3 is made up of 15 amino acids. V shed 4 bases and J 4 bases; nucleotides not matched to a gene: 6. The CDR3 region has the DNA TGTGCCATCAGTGTAGCTAGCGGGAGGCAGTACGAGCAGTACTTC. Translating it yields CAISVASGRQYEQYF.

This clonotype was detected many times. The V call is TRBV20-1, the J call TRBJ2-3, with 8 bases lining up with TRBD2. Losses at the gene ends were 2 bases for V and 3 bases for J; bases not matched to a gene: 10. CDR1 is DFQATT, CDR2 SNEGSKA, per germline (reference sequence). This CDR3 is 16 amino acids long. The CDR3 nucleotides read TGCAGTGCTAGAACCCCGGGACTAGTGATGACAGATACGCAGTATTTT. It translates to CSARTPGLVMTDTQYF.

This clonotype has more than one count but fewer than ten. The germline gene is not matched at one end of the junction; a read error may be the cause. The chain is built from TRBV3-1 and TRBJ2-7; no definite D call. Germline lookup yields CDR1 LGHDT and CDR2 YNNKEL (reference sequence). CDR3 length: 14 residues. The CDR3 spells CASSQVSTSDEQYF. In DNA form, the CDR3 reads TGTGCCAGCAGCCAAGTATCTACCTCCGACGAGCAGTACTTC.

Details on this clonotype: A read error may produce the germline difference seen at one junction end. V gene TRBV30 combines with J gene TRBJ1-2; weak D call: TRBD1 (5 bases). The CDR3 has 14 residues. Germline CDR1 and CDR2: GTSNPN and SVGIG (reference sequence). Here the CDR3 reads CAWARYRWDYGHTF. In nucleotides, the CDR3 is TGTGCCTGGGCGCGCTACAGATGGGACTATGGCCACACCTTC.

In nucleotides, the CDR3 is TGTGCCATCAGTGAAGGGTCAGGATCCTACAATGAGCAGTTCTTC. It translates to CAISEGSGSYNEQFF. This chain connects TRBV10-3 to TRBJ2-1, with unresolved D. The CDR3 extends over 15 amino acids. V shed 3 bases and J shed 1 base, with 10 bases lying between them. Germline V gives CDR1 ENHRY, CDR2 SYGVKD.

This rearrangement joins TRBV28 to TRBJ1-1, with D unresolved. Germline CDR1 MDHEN, CDR2 SYDVKM. CDR3 length: 14 amino acids. Trimming cost V 3 bases and J 1 base, with 9 bases left between them. CDR3 residues: CASSLVAPNTEAFF. CDR3 sequence (DNA): TGTGCCAGCAGTTTGGTCGCCCCGAACACTGAAGCTTTCTTT.

A note on this clonotype: The junction shows a germline mismatch at one end, possibly a read error. The chain has TRBV15 and TRBJ1-2; D is perhaps TRBD1 (5 bases). The CDR3 is 15 residues long. The germline V gene encodes CDR1 LNHNV and CDR2 YYDKDF (reference sequence). CDR3 sequence: CATSSADTLDYGYTF. DNA of the CDR3: TGCGCCACCAGCAGTGCGGACACACTAGACTATGGCTACACCTTC.

A remark on this clonotype: A read error may produce the germline difference seen at one junction end. The genes are TRBV7-3 and TRBJ2-2, with D possibly TRBD2 on 6 matching bases. Germline assignment: CDR1 SGHTA and CDR2 FQGTGA. The CDR3 sequence is 14 residues long. This CDR3 is CTSSLGREAGELFF. The CDR3, as DNA: TGTACCAGCAGCTTAGGCAGGGAGGCCGGGGAGCTGTTTTTT.

This clonotype was seen a handful of times. The gene calls are TRBV29-1 and TRBJ2-3, with TRBD2 identical over 11 bases. The CDR3 is made up of 15 amino acids. The V gene's germline CDR1 is SQVTM and CDR2 ANQGSEA. J gave up 5 bases and V 3 bases, and 7 bases lay outside the gene matches. The CDR3 DNA follows: TGCAGCGTTGAGGTACTAGCGGGAGCCAAAGATACGCAGTATTTT. Its translation is CSVEVLAGAKDTQYF.

This clonotype was detected a few times. The chain couples TRBV12-3 or TRBV12-4 to TRBJ1-2; D possibly corresponds to TRBD1 (5 bases). The V end was cut by 5 bases, the J end by 6 bases, with 16 bases between. The CDR3 length is 14 residues. CDR3 DNA sequence: TGTGCCAGCAGTCCCGGACACCTCCGGGATGGCTACACCTTC. It is translated as CASSPGHLRDGYTF.